This T cell receptor beta chain is from a study of CD8+ T cells in alopecia areata. Study details: In an open-label trial, patients got 5 to 10 mg tofacitinib twice daily.

V dropped 0 bases and J dropped 2 bases, with 5 bases sitting between them. The germline gives CDR1 SNHLY, CDR2 FYNNEI. This CDR3 is built from 14 residues. Extraction of RNA preceded its reverse transcription into cDNA, which served as the sequencing template. The assay was immunoSEQ multiplex PCR, and TCRdb's table has in-frame clones only and misses some. The sample records around 5,600 clones, under 75% being singletons. Treatment specified: oral pan-JAK inhibitor, 5-10 mg twice daily. The investigators collected lesional scalp punch biopsies and peripheral blood from alopecia areata patients. The V gene is TRBV2, the J gene TRBJ2-1; either TRBD1 or TRBD2 may fit D (5 bases each). The sample consisted of skin, taken at approximately week 30, from a patient treated with tofacitinib. The sequence was obtained from a human donor with alopecia areata. The CDR3 loop reads CASSEAGPYNEQFF. Written as DNA, the CDR3 is TGTGCCAGCAGTGAAGCGGGACCCTACAATGAGCAGTTCTTC.